A single sample is the source of the 21 T cell receptor beta chains below, sequenced in a study of cytomegalovirus exposure and HLA in healthy donors. The PCR had 60 Vbeta and 13 Jbeta primers. TCRdb keeps only in-frame clones here, not all; method: immunoSEQ multiplex PCR. The table records 90,000 to 120,000 clones, about 75% of them present only once. The specimen was PBMCs. The receptor source for this set is a male donor in good health and CMV-seropositive.

The J gene is TRBJ1-4, the V gene TRBV28; possibly TRBD1 for D (6 bases). V was trimmed by 7 bases and J by 6 bases, leaving 18 bases between them. The CDR3 is 15 amino acids. Germline V gene sequence: CDR1 MDHEN, CDR2 SYDVKM. The DNA of the CDR3 is TGTGCCAGCAACCCTTCCGGACAGCTAGATGAAAAACTGTTTTTT. This translates into CASNPSGQLDEKLFF.

This chain connects TRBV6-1 to TRBJ1-4; a weak D match, TRBD1 (5 bases). CDR3 length: 17 residues. Germline V lookup: CDR1 MNHNS, CDR2 SASEGT. Deletions cut 1 base from V and 8 bases from J, with 20 bases between. The CDR3 region is CASSEGGWGGINEKLFF. The CDR3, as DNA: TGTGCCAGCAGTGAAGGCGGTTGGGGGGGGATAAACGAAAAACTGTTTTTT.

This chain joins TRBV6-6 and TRBJ1-5; 7 bases line up with TRBD1. CDR1 and CDR2 from the germline V gene are MNHNY and SVGAGI (reference sequence). The J segment lost 6 bases and the V segment lost 2 bases, leaving 7 bases of the junction unmatched. CDR3 length: 15 amino acids. The CDR3 nucleotides read TGTGCCAGCAGTTACGGGGCAGGGGGGAGTCAGCCCCAGCATTTT. Protein: CASSYGAGGSQPQHF.

The J gene is TRBJ2-1, the V gene TRBV2, with 12 bases that match TRBD2. CDR1 and CDR2 (germline): SNHLY, FYNNEI. CDR3 length: 14 residues. The ends lost 2 bases at V and 11 bases at J; junction bases unmatched: 4. CDR3 loop: CASSEITSGGKQFF. The DNA for the CDR3 is TGTGCCAGCAGTGAAATAACTAGCGGGGGGAAGCAGTTCTTC.

This clone has more than one count but fewer than ten. This CDR3 is CASSALDWGPENEQYF. As DNA, the CDR3 is TGTGCCAGCAGTGCCCTAGATTGGGGCCCCGAAAACGAGCAGTACTTC. The chain couples TRBV2 to TRBJ2-7; perhaps TRBD1 as D (5 bases). The CDR3 covers 16 residues. Trimming shortened V by 4 bases and J by 5 bases, and 21 bases separated the two germline ends. Germline CDR1 and CDR2: SNHLY and FYNNEI. The full variable domain, completed using reference TRBV2 and TRBJ2-7, is EPEVTQTPSHQVTQMGQEVILRCVPISNHLYFYWYRQILGQKVEFLVSFYNNEISEKSEIFDDQFSVERPDGSNFTLKIRSTKLEDSAMYFCASSALDWGPENEQYFGPGTRLTVT.

The V and J genes are TRBV28 and TRBJ1-1, with D tentatively TRBD1 (6 bases). The CDR3 has 13 residues. V lost 6 bases and J 4 bases, leaving 12 bases between the germline ends. In germline, CDR1 is MDHEN, CDR2 SYDVKM. DNA for the CDR3: TGTGCCAGCAGGCCACAGGGCCTCACTGAAGCTTTCTTT. It encodes CASRPQGLTEAFF.

The chain couples TRBV27 to TRBJ1-1, with 11 bases matching TRBD1. CDR1 and CDR2 from the germline V gene are MNHEY and SMNVEV (reference sequence). The CDR3 has 16 amino acids. V shed 2 bases and J 2 bases; nucleotides not matched to a gene: 4. The CDR3 loop is CASSLGQGAINTEAFF. For the CDR3, the DNA is TGTGCCAGCAGTTTAGGACAGGGGGCTATAAACACTGAAGCTTTCTTT.

This clone turned up a few times. This chain uses TRBV5-6 with TRBJ2-5; 10 bases are a match to TRBD2. V lost 4 bases, J lost 2 bases, and 8 bases stayed unmatched. Germline CDR1 is SGHDT and CDR2 is YYEEEE. The CDR3 loop spans 16 amino acids. The CDR3 region has the DNA TGTGCCAGCAGCGTCAGACCGGGACTAGCGCAAGAGACCCAGTACTTC. Its translation is CASSVRPGLAQETQYF. The variable domain in full, with the rest retrieved from reference TRBV5-6 and TRBJ2-5, is DAGVTQSPTHLIKTRGQQVTLRCSPKSGHDTVSWYQQALGQGPQFIFQYYEEEERQRGNFPDRFSGHQFPNYSSELNVNALLLGDSALYLCASSVRPGLAQETQYFGPGTRLLVL.

V usage is TRBV29-1 and J usage is TRBJ1-3, with D maybe TRBD1 (5 bases). Trimming shortened V by 7 bases and J by 4 bases, and 14 bases separated the two germline ends. CDR3 length: 13 amino acids. Germline V gene lookup returns CDR1 SQVTM and CDR2 ANQGSEA. This chain's CDR3 is CSGRRGGGNTIYF. CDR3 nucleotides: TGCAGCGGACGGAGGGGAGGGGGAAACACCATATATTTT.

The table lists this clone with a few counts. The chain recombines TRBV5-6 with TRBJ2-3, with 10 positions matching TRBD1. CDR3 length: 15 amino acids. Germline CDR1 is SGHDT and CDR2 is YYEEEE. V lost 3 bases and J lost 6; bases outside the gene matches: 7. The CDR3, as DNA: TGTGCCAGCAGCTACTCGGGACAGGGGATGGATACGCAGTATTTT. Translated: CASSYSGQGMDTQYF.

This clone was seen a handful of times. The V and J genes are TRBV19 and TRBJ1-2; the D gene is possibly TRBD1 (5 bases). Germline CDR1 is LNHDA and CDR2 is SQIVND (reference sequence). CDR3 length: 13 residues. The V gene lost 6 bases and the J gene lost 6 bases, with 14 bases spanning the gap. CDR3 amino acids: CASSWGGRDGYTF. The CDR3 nucleotides read TGTGCCAGTAGCTGGGGGGGGAGGGATGGCTACACCTTC.

The rearrangement links TRBV4-1 to TRBJ2-1, with a possible D match to TRBD1 (7 bases). The germline gives CDR1 MGHRA, CDR2 YSYEKL. This CDR3 spans 14 amino acids. Trimming removed 5 bases at V and 8 bases at J, with 16 bases between. DNA for the CDR3: TGCGCCAGCAGCTCTGACGGAGGGGGCGATGAGCAGTTCTTC. It codes for CASSSDGGGDEQFF.

The genes are TRBV7-9 and TRBJ1-1; D gene ambiguous. Germline CDR1 is SEHNR and CDR2 is FQNEAQ (reference sequence). CDR3 length: 16 residues. Deletions cut 6 bases from V and 0 bases from J, with 17 bases between. Written as DNA, the CDR3 is TGTGCCAGCAGGCGTACCCACACTAGCATGAACACTGAAGCTTTCTTT. Translation gives CASRRTHTSMNTEAFF. Looking up the rest from reference TRBV7-9 and TRBJ1-1 gives the full variable domain: DTGVSQNPRHKITKRGQNVTFRCDPISEHNRLYWYRQTLGQGPEFLTYFQNEAQLEKSRLLSDRFSAERPKGSFSTLEIQRTEQGDSAMYLCASRRTHTSMNTEAFFGQGTRLTVV.

The chain employs TRBV21-1 and TRBJ1-1; the tabulated D call, TRBD1, remains unverified against the DNA. TRBV21-1 is listed as a pseudogene. The CDR3 loop spans 14 amino acids. CDR3 sequence: CASSNGTSNTEAFF. The CDR3 nucleotides read TGTGCCAGCAGCAATGGGACATCGAACACTGAAGCTTTCTTT.

The gene calls are TRBV5-1 and TRBJ1-1; unclear D gene. Per the germline V gene, CDR1 is SGHRS and CDR2 is YFSETQ. The length of the CDR3 is 14 residues. V was cut by 1 base and J by 0 bases, with 7 bases left in between. The CDR3 DNA sequence: TGCGCCAGCAGCTTGAGCAACCTGAACACTGAAGCTTTCTTT. This gives the protein CASSLSNLNTEAFF.

The chain carries TRBV5-1 and TRBJ2-5; 14 positions match TRBD2. V dropped 3 bases and J dropped 5; count of bases not matched to a gene: 6. Germline assignment: CDR1 SGHRS and CDR2 YFSETQ. The CDR3 extends over 16 amino acids. The CDR3 spells CASSSGLAGGSETQYF. CDR3 nucleotide sequence: TGCGCCAGCAGCTCCGGACTAGCGGGGGGATCGGAGACCCAGTACTTC.

The chain couples TRBV5-1 to TRBJ2-3, with D possibly being TRBD1 (6 bases). Germline values: CDR1 SGHRS, CDR2 YFSETQ. V dropped 0 bases and J dropped 0 bases, with 11 bases sitting between them. The CDR3 is made up of 16 amino acids. The CDR3 sequence is CASSLDGQTSTDTQYF. The CDR3 DNA sequence: TGCGCCAGCAGCTTGGACGGACAGACCAGCACAGATACGCAGTATTTT.

This CDR3 reads CASRRQGDYGYTF. The CDR3 nucleotides are TGCGCCAGCAGAAGACAGGGGGACTATGGCTACACCTTC. The chain joins TRBV10-2 to TRBJ1-2; TRBD1 matches 9 bases. The CDR3 loop spans 13 amino acids. Germline values: CDR1 WSHSY, CDR2 SAAADI. V trimming: 6 bases; J trimming: 3 bases; junction bases outside the gene matches: 2.

This clone came up once. The V gene is TRBV6-5, the J gene TRBJ2-3, with a weak D call TRBD1 (7 bases). The CDR3 length is 15 residues. Germline V gives CDR1 MNHEY, CDR2 SVGAGI. The V end lost 6 bases, the J end lost 0 bases, and 13 bases lay between the germline ends. CDR3 bases: TGTGCCAGCAGCCCCAGGGGGGCTAGCACAGATACGCAGTATTTT. It is translated as CASSPRGASTDTQYF.

The chain couples TRBV4-3 to TRBJ1-1; TRBD1 might be the D (6 bases). The germline V gene has CDR1 LGHNA and CDR2 YSLEER. CDR3 length: 14 residues. Trimming removed 3 bases at V and 2 bases at J, with 10 bases between. CDR3 residues: CASSQNRVNTEAFF. Written as DNA, the CDR3 is TGCGCCAGCAGCCAGAACAGGGTCAACACTGAAGCTTTCTTT.

V usage is TRBV7-9 and J usage is TRBJ2-1, with D possibly TRBD1 on 5 matching bases. This CDR3 has 17 amino acids. The germline CDR1 and CDR2 sequences are SEHNR and FQNEAQ (reference sequence). V lost 4 bases, J lost 5 bases, and 21 bases lay in between. DNA of the CDR3: TGTGCCAGCAGCTCTATTGGCAGGTCAGGGATGAACAATGAGCAGTTCTTC. It yields the protein CASSSIGRSGMNNEQFF.